These 24 T cell receptor beta chains originate from one sample sequenced in a study of radiotherapy plus CTLA-4 blockade in lung cancer. The method was immunoSEQ multiplex PCR; TCRdb's version includes in-frame clones alone and lacks a portion of them. The sample lists some 66,000 clones, approximately 80% occurring once. The sample here was peripheral blood, taken from a patient treated with radiotherapy plus ipilimumab. These receptors were taken from a human donor with non-small cell lung cancer who had a partial response to radiotherapy plus ipilimumab.

V gene TRBV6-1 combines with J gene TRBJ2-3, with 10 positions matching TRBD2. V trimming: 6 bases; J trimming: 3 bases; junction bases outside the gene matches: 3. From germline, CDR1 is MNHNS and CDR2 SASEGT. The CDR3 has 14 residues. The CDR3 loop is CASRLTSGTDTQYF. Here the CDR3 DNA reads TGTGCCAGCAGATTGACTAGCGGGACAGATACGCAGTATTTT.

CDR3 sequence: CASSDLAEAYEQYF. DNA for the CDR3: TGTGCCAGCAGTGATCTAGCGGAGGCCTACGAGCAGTACTTC. This sequence joins TRBV6-1 and TRBJ2-7; TRBD2 agrees at 7 bases. Germline V lookup: CDR1 MNHNS, CDR2 SASEGT. The CDR3 length is 14 residues. J lost 2 bases, V lost 3 bases, and 4 bases had no gene match.

The chain couples TRBV6-1 to TRBJ1-2, with a possible D match to TRBD1 (6 bases). Looked up from germline, CDR1 is MNHNS and CDR2 is SASEGT. This CDR3 comprises 15 residues. V lost 2 bases to trimming and J lost 2 bases, with 12 bases between them. CDR3: CASSETGIGNYGYTF. Here the CDR3 DNA reads TGTGCCAGCAGTGAAACAGGGATCGGGAACTATGGCTACACCTTC.

This clone was seen a few times. The chain has TRBV13 and TRBJ1-1; D is uncertain. The V and J ends lost 2 bases and 3 bases respectively, with 10 bases between them. The CDR3 totals 14 residues. Germline V gene data show CDR1 as PRHDT and CDR2 as FYEKMQ (reference sequence). Written as DNA, the CDR3 is TGTGCCAGCAGCTTAAACGGTTTATACACTGAAGCTTTCTTT. This codes for CASSLNGLYTEAFF.

The chain couples TRBV6-5 to TRBJ2-7; TRBD1 aligns across 7 bases. This CDR3 comprises 15 residues. V was pared by 6 bases and J by 1 base, with 9 bases of the junction left unmatched. Germline CDR1 and CDR2: MNHEY and SVGAGI. The CDR3 sequence is CASSLRTGPSYEQYF. The CDR3 DNA reads TGTGCCAGCAGCCTTCGGACAGGACCTTCCTACGAGCAGTACTTC.

The chain combines TRBV30 with TRBJ2-5, with 11 positions matching TRBD2. CDR3 length: 17 amino acids. From germline, CDR1 is GTSNPN and CDR2 SVGIG (reference sequence). V lost 0 bases to trimming and J lost 5 bases; unmatched junction nucleotides: 11. The CDR3 DNA follows: TGTGCCTGGAGTGTTAGGAGGACTAGCGGGCCTCGGGAGACCCAGTACTTC. Protein sequence: CAWSVRRTSGPRETQYF. Full variable domain (rest looked up from reference TRBV30 and TRBJ2-5): SQTIHQWPATLVQPVGSPLSLECTVEGTSNPNLYWYRQAAGRGLQLLFYSVGIGQISSEVPQNLSASRPQDRQFILSSKKLLLSDSGFYLCAWSVRRTSGPRETQYFGPGTRLLVL.

V gene TRBV6-1 combines with J gene TRBJ2-2; the D gene is possibly TRBD2 (5 bases). Deletions cut 5 bases from V and 10 bases from J, with 14 bases between. Germline CDR1 MNHNS, CDR2 SASEGT. The CDR3 is made up of 13 amino acids. CDR3 sequence (DNA): TGTGCCAGCAGTCCCCCTGGACTGGTGGAGCTGTTTTTT. Protein: CASSPPGLVELFF.

This chain links TRBV7-9 with TRBJ2-5, with 8 bases identical to TRBD1. Germline trimming cut 4 bases from V and 4 bases from J; bases unmatched to any gene: 8. CDR1 and CDR2 from the germline V gene are SEHNR and FQNEAQ (reference sequence). This CDR3 region has 15 residues. DNA for the CDR3: TGTGCCAGCAGCTCCCCCGAGACAGGGGTAGAGACCCAGTACTTC. Its protein product is CASSSPETGVETQYF.

The rearrangement links TRBV18 to TRBJ2-7; 10 bases line up with TRBD1. The CDR3 loop spans 15 amino acids. The trim removed 6 bases at V and 3 bases at J, leaving 8 bases unmatched. Germline loops: CDR1 KGHSH, CDR2 LQKENI. The chain's CDR3 is CASSPGGDRGYEQYF. The CDR3 DNA follows: TGTGCCAGCTCTCCGGGCGGGGACAGGGGCTACGAGCAGTACTTC. The full variable domain, in which reference TRBV18 and TRBJ2-7 provide the parts outside the CDR3, is NAGVMQNPRHLVRRRGQEARLRCSPMKGHSHVYWYRQLPEEGLKFMVYLQKENIIDESGMPKERFSAEFPKEGPSILRIQQVVRGDSAAYFCASSPGGDRGYEQYFGPGTRLTVT.

This clone was picked up a small number of times. The J gene is TRBJ2-2, the V gene TRBV28; TRBD2 matches 7 bases. There are 14 residues in the CDR3. J was trimmed by 5 bases and V by 6 bases; bases with no gene match: 6. Germline CDR1 and CDR2: MDHEN and SYDVKM. For the CDR3, the DNA is TGTGCCAGCAGCTATGGGCGGGAGACCGGGGAGCTGTTTTTT. Protein: CASSYGRETGELFF.

The V call is TRBV10-3, the J call TRBJ2-5; maybe TRBD1 (6 bases). Trimming cost V 2 bases and J 5 bases, with 18 bases left between them. CDR3 size: 16 residues. Germline values: CDR1 ENHRY, CDR2 SYGVKD. This chain's CDR3 is CAISEPWDGDIETQYF. In DNA, the CDR3 is TGTGCCATCAGTGAGCCCTGGGATGGGGACATCGAGACCCAGTACTTC.

The rearrangement links TRBV21-1 to TRBJ2-2; the table names TRBD2, a call not compared with the DNA. TRBV21-1 counts as a pseudogene. The CDR3 is made up of 13 amino acids. CDR3 residues: CASSNGTLGELFF. The CDR3 nucleotides are TGTGCCAGCAGCAACGGTACCCTCGGGGAGCTGTTTTTT.

V and J are TRBV4-2 and TRBJ2-1; 11 nucleotides align to TRBD2. CDR1 and CDR2 from the germline V gene are LGHNA and YNFKEQ. This CDR3 spans 18 amino acids. V trimming: 0 bases; J trimming: 6 bases; junction bases outside the gene matches: 10. The CDR3 is CASSQEWGASGGSNEQFF. The CDR3 DNA reads TGTGCCAGCAGCCAAGAATGGGGGGCTAGCGGGGGGTCCAATGAGCAGTTCTTC.

In this sample, this clone turned up a few times. The gene calls are TRBV18 and TRBJ1-2, with D uncertain. The CDR3 extends over 14 amino acids. V lost 3 bases to trimming and J lost 4 bases, with 12 bases between them. Germline V lookup: CDR1 KGHSH, CDR2 LQKENI. The CDR3 DNA reads TGTGCCAGCTCACCGGATAGAGGGTTCTATGGCTACACCTTC. Protein: CASSPDRGFYGYTF. The full variable domain, in which reference TRBV18 and TRBJ1-2 provide the parts outside the CDR3, is NAGVMQNPRHLVRRRGQEARLRCSPMKGHSHVYWYRQLPEEGLKFMVYLQKENIIDESGMPKERFSAEFPKEGPSILRIQQVVRGDSAAYFCASSPDRGFYGYTFGSGTRLTVV.

The chain combines TRBV18 with TRBJ2-2; TRBD2 matches 11 bases. J lost 2 bases, V lost 2 bases, and 4 bases had no gene match. Germline-derived CDR1 and CDR2 are KGHSH and LQKENI. The CDR3 sequence is 17 residues long. The CDR3 nucleotides are TGTGCCAGCTCACCAACTAGCGGGAGAGCTAACACCGGGGAGCTGTTTTTT. Translating gives CASSPTSGRANTGELFF.

The genes are TRBV5-4 and TRBJ1-1; 7 nucleotides align to TRBD1. From germline, CDR1 is SGHNT and CDR2 YYREEE (reference sequence). The CDR3 is 14 amino acids. Losses at the gene ends were 4 bases for V and 4 bases for J; bases not matched to a gene: 7. The CDR3: CASSVDRAATEAFF. For the CDR3, the DNA is TGTGCCAGCAGCGTTGACAGGGCGGCCACTGAAGCTTTCTTT.

This clone has just a few counts. This chain uses TRBV5-1 with TRBJ1-2; D remains unclear. Germline CDR1 and CDR2: SGHRS and YFSETQ. This CDR3 spans 12 amino acids. V shed 0 bases and J shed 6 bases, with 6 bases lying between them. The CDR3 coding sequence is TGCGCCAGCAGCTTGGATGTCGATGGCTACACCTTC. It specifies CASSLDVDGYTF.

The V gene is TRBV28, the J gene TRBJ2-1; D remains unclear. V lost 5 bases to trimming and J lost 6 bases, with 11 bases between them. Germline CDR1 and CDR2: MDHEN and SYDVKM. The CDR3 length is 13 residues. This CDR3 reads CASSEPARNEQFF. The CDR3 region has the DNA TGTGCCAGCAGTGAACCTGCGCGCAATGAGCAGTTCTTC. The variable domain in full, with the rest retrieved from reference TRBV28 and TRBJ2-1, is DVKVTQSSRYLVKRTGEKVFLECVQDMDHENMFWYRQDPGLGLRLIYFSYDVKMKEKGDIPEGYSVSREKKERFSLILESASTNQTSMYLCASSEPARNEQFFGPGTRLTVL.

This clone was found once. V and J are TRBV5-1 and TRBJ1-1; D is unclear. This CDR3 is built from 12 residues. The germline V gene encodes CDR1 SGHRS and CDR2 YFSETQ. V lost 3 bases to trimming and J lost 8 bases, with 11 bases between them. The CDR3 DNA follows: TGCGCCAGCAGCTCCCTCCGAGGCGAAGCTTTCTTT. Its protein is CASSSLRGEAFF. Complete variable domain (other parts from reference TRBV5-1 and TRBJ1-1): KAGVTQTPRYLIKTRGQQVTLSCSPISGHRSVSWYQQTPGQGLQFLFEYFSETQRNKGNFPGRFSGRQFSNSRSEMNVSTLELGDSALYLCASSSLRGEAFFGQGTRLTVV.

This clone was seen a single time. The rearrangement joins TRBV6-5 to TRBJ1-2; 9 positions match TRBD1. With V trimmed by 6 bases and J by 0 bases, 2 bases remained unmatched. The CDR3 covers 14 residues. The germline CDR1 and CDR2 sequences are MNHEY and SVGAGI. The CDR3, as DNA: TGTGCCAGCAGCCGGGACAGGGCTAACTATGGCTACACCTTC. Amino acid sequence: CASSRDRANYGYTF.

This clone was detected once. V gene TRBV28 combines with J gene TRBJ1-4; D uncertain. This CDR3 has 11 residues. Trimming shortened V by 2 bases and J by 8 bases, and 3 bases separated the two germline ends. Germline V lookup: CDR1 MDHEN, CDR2 SYDVKM. The CDR3 loop is CASSLAEKLFF. The CDR3 DNA sequence: TGTGCCAGCAGTTTAGCGGAAAAACTGTTTTTT.

V and J are TRBV10-2 and TRBJ1-1; D is unclear. The V gene lost 7 bases and the J gene lost 3 bases, with 12 bases spanning the gap. This CDR3 comprises 13 residues. Germline V CDR1 and CDR2: WSHSY, SAAADI. CDR3 sequence: CASNPGVDTEAFF. The CDR3, as DNA: TGCGCCAGCAACCCAGGCGTCGACACTGAAGCTTTCTTT.

J is TRBJ2-2 and V is TRBV9; D remains ambiguous. This CDR3 region has 16 residues. Germline V lookup: CDR1 SGDLS, CDR2 YYNGEE. With 1 base removed from V and 0 bases from J, the gap between germline ends came to 10 bases. Written as DNA, the CDR3 is TGTGCCAGCAGCGTAAGAGGCACCCCGAACACCGGGGAGCTGTTTTTT. Its protein is CASSVRGTPNTGELFF.

The chain carries TRBV5-1 and TRBJ1-1; D is unclear. The CDR3 contains 13 residues. Deletions cut 6 bases from V and 1 base from J, with 10 bases between. Germline V CDR1 and CDR2: SGHRS, YFSETQ. The chain's CDR3 is CASNLTPNTEAFF. CDR3 coding DNA: TGCGCCAGCAACCTGACACCGAACACTGAAGCTTTCTTT.